The T cell receptor (beta chain) under discussion was sequenced for a study of OX40 agonist ivuxolimab in advanced cancers. The germline V gene has CDR1 SNHLY and CDR2 FYNNEI. The junction had 3 bases not matched to a gene; V was cut back by 1 base and J by 6 bases. The CDR3 consists of 15 residues. Data came from immunoSEQ multiplex PCR; TCRdb stores just in-frame clones and leaves some out. The sample has more than 95,000 clones, around 92% seen once. Worth noting for this clone: The target antigen is unknown.

The study, taken as a whole, reports: Expanded clones were, on average, more numerous in CD8+ T cells than in CD4+.

The sequencing used CD4+ or CD8+ T cells sorted from blood, collected in a trial of the OX40 agonist ivuxolimab. The rearrangement links TRBV2 to TRBJ2-4; 10 bases agree with TRBD1. The TCR originated in an adult with an advanced solid tumor such as melanoma, head and neck, liver or kidney cancer. Here the CDR3 reads CASSEVDRGSNIQYF. The CDR3 nucleotides read TGTGCCAGCAGTGAAGTGGACAGGGGGTCAAACATTCAGTACTTC.